The next 10 T cell receptor beta chains were all read from a single sample in a study of control samples from healthy donors and cancer patients. TCRdb's table, derived via immunoSEQ multiplex PCR, lists solely in-frame clones and lacks some. The sample has approximately 170,000 clones; 91% are singletons. Input material: blood. These receptor sequences come from a woman aged 30 to 39 in good health.

The rearrangement joins TRBV7-3 to TRBJ2-5; D is perhaps TRBD2 (7 bases). Germline CDR1 is SGHTA and CDR2 is FQGTGA. The CDR3 runs 16 residues. Between the trimmed V and J ends, which lost 4 bases and 9 bases, there was a span of 24 bases. In DNA, the CDR3 is TGTGCCAGCAGCTCAGGAGACAGGCGGGCGGGAGTTCCCCAGTACTTC. Translation gives CASSSGDRRAGVPQYF.

The CDR3 bases are TGTGCCACCACCCGGGACAGCACAGATACGCAGTATTTT. This gives the protein CATTRDSTDTQYF. The V and J genes are TRBV24-1 and TRBJ2-3; D is possibly TRBD1 or TRBD2 (5 bases each). Trimming took 8 bases from V and 0 from J, leaving 8 bases between them. The germline gives CDR1 KGHDR, CDR2 SFDVKD. There are 13 residues in the CDR3.

The chain recombines TRBV4-3 with TRBJ1-1; 8 bases fit TRBD1. V was pared by 0 bases and J by 10 bases, with 10 bases of the junction left unmatched. Germline loops: CDR1 LGHNA, CDR2 YSLEER. The CDR3 covers 15 residues. The CDR3 protein is CASSQDPTGEWGAFF. DNA of the CDR3: TGCGCCAGCAGCCAAGATCCGACAGGGGAGTGGGGAGCTTTCTTT.

This clone was recorded once. This CDR3 reads CASSQDGGGSSYEQYF. In DNA form, the CDR3 reads TGTGCCAGCAGCCAAGATGGCGGGGGGAGCTCCTACGAGCAGTACTTC. V gene TRBV3-1 (or the pseudogene TRBV3-2) combines with J gene TRBJ2-7; 8 bases agree with TRBD2. Per germline, CDR1 LGHDT and CDR2 YNNKEL (reference sequence). With V trimmed by 0 bases and J by 0 bases, 4 bases remained unmatched. The CDR3 length is 16 residues.

The chain employs TRBV28 and TRBJ1-4; 8 bases are a match to TRBD1. After removal of 6 bases from V and 8 bases from J, the junction contained 5 bases not matched to a gene. This CDR3 spans 13 amino acids. Germline V gene data show CDR1 as MDHEN and CDR2 as SYDVKM. In DNA form, the CDR3 reads TGTGCCAGCAGAACGACAGGGGAAGAAAAACTGTTTTTT. The encoded protein is CASRTTGEEKLFF.

The V call is TRBV9, the J call TRBJ1-1; D perhaps matches TRBD1 (6 bases). The V end was cut by 0 bases, the J end by 0 bases, with 15 bases between. The CDR3 extends over 17 amino acids. Germline-derived CDR1 and CDR2 are SGDLS and YYNGEE. The CDR3 DNA is TGTGCCAGCAGCGTAGCTACCGGGGACAACATGAACACTGAAGCTTTCTTT. It translates to CASSVATGDNMNTEAFF.

This sequence joins TRBV28 and TRBJ1-2; D uncertain. The CDR3 runs 13 residues. Deletions cut 3 bases from V and 3 bases from J, with 8 bases between. CDR1 is MDHEN, CDR2 SYDVKM, per germline. The CDR3 DNA reads TGTGCCAGCAGTTTCCTGGGTCACTATGGCTACACCTTC. Translation gives CASSFLGHYGYTF.

The rearrangement uses TRBV28 and TRBJ1-5, with D perhaps TRBD1 (5 bases). Between the trimmed V and J ends, which lost 6 bases and 7 bases, there was a span of 7 bases. CDR3 length: 11 residues. CDR1 and CDR2 (germline): MDHEN, SYDVKM. CDR3 in DNA: TGTGCCAGCAGAGGGGAGCAGCCCCAGCATTTT. It specifies CASRGEQPQHF.

The chain links TRBV7-9 to TRBJ1-2; D uncertain. This CDR3 comprises 15 residues. Trimming took off 0 bases at V and 0 bases at J, with 8 bases between the two ends. Germline-derived CDR1 and CDR2 are SEHNR and FQNEAQ (reference sequence). CDR3 bases: TGTGCCAGCAGCTTAGCAAACGGAGCTAACTATGGCTACACCTTC. Translated: CASSLANGANYGYTF. The variable domain in full, completed from reference TRBV7-9 and TRBJ1-2, reads DTGVSQNPRHKITKRGQNVTFRCDPISEHNRLYWYRQTLGQGPEFLTYFQNEAQLEKSRLLSDRFSAERPKGSFSTLEIQRTEQGDSAMYLCASSLANGANYGYTFGSGTRLTVV.

The rearrangement joins TRBV19 to TRBJ1-2; perhaps TRBD1 as D (6 bases). Looked up from germline, CDR1 is LNHDA and CDR2 is SQIVND (reference sequence). The V and J ends lost 6 bases and 2 bases respectively, with 13 bases between them. CDR3 size: 14 residues. Here the CDR3 reads CASSPRTANYGYTF. The CDR3, as DNA: TGTGCCAGTAGCCCCCGGACAGCGAACTATGGCTACACCTTC.